This T cell receptor (beta chain) derives from a study of T cell changes during pregnancy in multiple sclerosis. TCRdb's copy holds only in-frame clones and misses some; the assay was immunoSEQ multiplex PCR. The sample holds roughly 30,000 clones; over 85% are singletons and the top ten take about 5%. The V end was cut by 2 bases, the J end by 2 bases, with 10 bases between. The germline gives CDR1 MGHRA, CDR2 YSYEKL. This CDR3 is 14 amino acids long. This clone was seen more than once but under ten times. The TCR comes from a female donor with multiple sclerosis, enrolled in a pregnancy study. V and J are TRBV4-1 and TRBJ2-7, with D unresolved. Material: CD8+ T cells from peripheral blood mononuclear cells, obtained in the first trimester of pregnancy. The CDR3 is CASSQYPLTYEQYF. The CDR3 DNA reads as TGCGCCAGCAGCCAATATCCTCTAACCTACGAGCAGTACTTC.